The subject of this entry is one T cell receptor beta chain. This receptor's antigen is unknown. Nothing much larger sits one base from this clone, and base qualities are not available. A case-control design nested within a healthcare worker cohort in London, UK, was used, with weekly nasopharyngeal swab PCR tests and blood sampling performed. Healthcare workers were recruited between 23 and 31 March 2020, during the week of the UK lockdown, and were followed weekly for up to about 15 weeks. From the germline V gene (reference sequence), CDR1 is SEHNR and CDR2 is FQNEAQ. A distance of 14 bases separates the germline ends of V and J, which lose 5 bases and 0 bases respectively. The CDR3 spans 16 residues, from the cysteine through the phenylalanine. The CDR3 DNA has 48 bases and is translated from base 1. These data originate in a study of early T cells in non-severe SARS-CoV-2 infection (dated by TCRdb to the early 2020s). Concerning the study at large: Bulk RNA from unsorted whole blood was used for TCR sequencing, so alpha and beta chains could not be paired.

Receptor amplification or capture employed 5' RACE. Reads for this sample came from a NextSeq 500. Unique molecular identifiers were attached to individual cDNA molecules in the TCR library protocol so that sequencing error and PCR bias could be corrected. TCR alpha and beta chains were both sequenced, and the abundances of alpha and beta sequences in each sample were closely correlated with each other. The authors' pipeline ran thus. Decombinator V4 was used to annotate the V gene, J gene and CDR3 of the TCR sequences. Expanded TCRs were defined as changing significantly between any two time points under a Poisson model with p below 0.0001. Abundances of TCRs were expressed as counts per million after normalisation to the total number of TCRs sequenced in each sample. TRAV1-2 paired with TRAJ12, TRAJ20 or TRAJ33 defined MAIT TCRs, while TRAV10 paired with TRAJ18 defined iNKT TCRs. A search of VDJdb, accessed on 1 November 2021, was run for TCRs annotated to CMV, EBV and SARS-CoV-2, with TCRs annotated for multiple antigens excluded. The raw public data were reprocessed by TCRdb itself: fastp quality trimming at Q25, MiXCR clonotype calling, in-frame beta chains only. Each CDR3 protein gets just one entry, which takes the most common genes and DNA from the rows behind it. TCRdb's processing, not the authors' own work, is the source of the V and J calls. This sample has 55,000 to 65,000 distinct CDR3 sequences in its table, and about 8.9% of those were observed once. The ten largest clones represent 15% to 20% of the sample.

Study-wide findings and limitations: Matching against VDJdb was skewed toward anti-spike CD8 responses, likely underestimated virus-specific expansions, and missed private and CD4 specificities.

This clonotype was sampled from an adult who was a healthcare worker with PCR-confirmed SARS-CoV-2 infection or an uninfected control (not recorded which). Recombination joined TRBV7-9 with TRBJ2-1; TRBD2 is a possible D gene, resting on 5 matching bases. Source material: whole blood. The CDR3 is CASSPGLSSSYNEQFF. The DNA reads as follows: TGTGCCAGCAGCCCAGGACTCTCTAGCTCCTACAATGAGCAGTTCTTC.